The rows below give T cell receptor beta chains drawn from one sample of a study of metastatic and nonmetastatic thyroid tumors. MiXCR reprocessed the PCR reads for TCRdb. The profile shows some 20,000 clones, roughly 36% of them singletons. Sequencing was performed on tumor tissue. The receptor set was obtained from a female donor with papillary thyroid cancer or a benign thyroid nodule (not recorded which). Some clones in this sample may be carry-over from other donors' samples. Both conserved end residues are part of each CDR3. The D gene is left open where the match is weak. The listing skips clone size in some rows; elsewhere it reads once, few, many or a size class.

J | D | V | size | DNA | CDR3
TRBJ1-5 | TRBD1 | TRBV28 | few | TGTGCCAGCAGTTTAGTATCAGGGGGGTATCAGCCCCAGCATTTT | CASSLVSGGYQPQHF
TRBJ2-7 | TRBD1 | TRBV5-1 | - | TGCGCCAGCAGCTCGGACAGGGTAGGAGAAGAGCAGTACTTC | CASSSDRVGEEQYF
TRBJ2-7 | - | TRBV2 | few | TGTGCCGGGGCGTGGGGACGGAACTACGAGCAGTACTTC | CAGAWGRNYEQYF
TRBJ2-7 | - | TRBV2 | - | TGTGCCAGCAGTGGCAGGGACGAGCAGTACTTC | CASSGRDEQYF
TRBJ2-7 | - | TRBV5-1 | - | TGCGCCAGCAGCTTGGTCGGGCCTTCTACCCAGCAGTACTTC | CASSLVGPSTQQYF
TRBJ1-1 | - | TRBV6-1 | - | TGTGCCAGCATCCCGACGGGGTACACTGAAGCTTTCTTT | CASIPTGYTEAFF
TRBJ2-7 | TRBD2 | TRBV6-1 | - | TGTGCCAGCAGTCAACGACCGGGACTAGCGGGTCGCGACTACGAGCAGTACTTC | CASSQRPGLAGRDYEQYF
TRBJ2-1 | TRBD2 | TRBV6-1 | few | TGTGCCAGCAGTGAACGGTCTAGCGGCTTCAATGAGCAGTTCTTC | CASSERSSGFNEQFF
TRBJ1-6 | - | TRBV7-9 | once | TGTGCCAGCAGCTTAGAAACAGGGTATAATTCACCCCTCCACTTT | CASSLETGYNSPLHF
TRBJ2-1 | TRBD2 | TRBV11-2 | - | TGTGCCAGCAGCTTTGGGTACGCGGGAGTCTACAATGAGCAGTTCTTC | CASSFGYAGVYNEQFF
TRBJ2-1 | - | TRBV28 | - | TGTGCCAGCAGTTTAGGAGGGGGAACGGGTGAGCAGTTCTTC | CASSLGGGTGEQFF
TRBJ1-2 | TRBD1 | TRBV5-1 | - | TGCGCCAGCAGCGGCGGGACAGGGACTAACTATGGCTACACCTTC | CASSGGTGTNYGYTF